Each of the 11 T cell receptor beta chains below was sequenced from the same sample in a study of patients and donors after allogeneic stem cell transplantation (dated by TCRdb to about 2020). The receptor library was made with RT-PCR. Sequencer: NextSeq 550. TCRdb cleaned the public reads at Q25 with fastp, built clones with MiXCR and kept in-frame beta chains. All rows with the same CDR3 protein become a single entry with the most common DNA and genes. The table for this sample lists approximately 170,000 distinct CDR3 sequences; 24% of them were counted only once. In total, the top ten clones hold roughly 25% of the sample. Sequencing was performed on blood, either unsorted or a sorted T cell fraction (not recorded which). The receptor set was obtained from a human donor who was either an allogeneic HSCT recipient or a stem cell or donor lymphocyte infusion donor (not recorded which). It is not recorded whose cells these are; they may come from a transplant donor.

The CDR3 region has the DNA TGTGCCAGCAGTGAACGCAGGGGCCCTGGCTCGCAGTATTTT. This encodes CASSERRGPGSQYF. The gene calls are TRBV12-3 or TRBV12-4 and TRBJ2-3; the D gene is possibly TRBD1 (6 bases). The V and J ends lost 5 bases and 10 bases respectively, with 19 bases between them. The CDR3 has 14 amino acids.

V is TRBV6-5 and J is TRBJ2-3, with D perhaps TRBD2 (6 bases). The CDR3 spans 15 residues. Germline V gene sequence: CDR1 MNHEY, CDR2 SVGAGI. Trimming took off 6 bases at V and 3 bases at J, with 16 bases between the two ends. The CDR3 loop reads CASSPGTPITDTQYF. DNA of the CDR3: TGTGCCAGCAGCCCCGGGACTCCAATTACAGATACGCAGTATTTT.

The DNA for the CDR3 is TGCAGTGCTAACCCCACTAGCGGGAGTTACGAGCAGTACTTC. It yields the protein CSANPTSGSYEQYF. The chain couples TRBV20-1 to TRBJ2-7; 11 bases line up with TRBD2. The CDR3 length is 14 residues. J lost 4 bases, V lost 4 bases, and 6 bases had no gene match. Germline CDR1 DFQATT, CDR2 SNEGSKA (reference sequence).

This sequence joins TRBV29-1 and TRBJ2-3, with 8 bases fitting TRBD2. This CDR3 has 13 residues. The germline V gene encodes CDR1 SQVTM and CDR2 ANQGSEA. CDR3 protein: CSELADRTDTQYF. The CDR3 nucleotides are TGCAGTGAACTAGCGGACCGCACAGATACGCAGTATTTT.

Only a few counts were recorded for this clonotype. The DNA for the CDR3 is TGCAGCGTCATGGGACTTAGACTCTATGAGCAGTTCTTC. This encodes CSVMGLRLYEQFF. The chain couples TRBV29-1 to TRBJ2-1, with D possibly TRBD2 on 6 matching bases. The CDR3 is 13 amino acids. Trimming pared 6 bases from V and 8 bases from J, leaving 17 bases between. CDR1 is SQVTM, CDR2 ANQGSEA, per germline.

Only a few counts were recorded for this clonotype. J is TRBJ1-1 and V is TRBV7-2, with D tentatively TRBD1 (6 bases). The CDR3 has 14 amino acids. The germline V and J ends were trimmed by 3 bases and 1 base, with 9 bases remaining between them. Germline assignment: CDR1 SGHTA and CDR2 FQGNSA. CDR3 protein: CASSFARGNTEAFF. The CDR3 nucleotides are TGTGCCAGCAGCTTCGCCAGGGGGAACACTGAAGCTTTCTTT.

CDR3 coding DNA: TGTGCCAGCAGCTTAGGAGGAGGGACCGGACAACTTTATGGCTACACCTTC. It codes for CASSLGGGTGQLYGYTF. The chain links TRBV11-2 to TRBJ1-2; a possible D gene is TRBD1 (5 bases). The CDR3 covers 17 residues. Germline lookup yields CDR1 SGHAT and CDR2 FQNNGV. With 1 base removed from V and 5 bases from J, the gap between germline ends came to 20 bases.

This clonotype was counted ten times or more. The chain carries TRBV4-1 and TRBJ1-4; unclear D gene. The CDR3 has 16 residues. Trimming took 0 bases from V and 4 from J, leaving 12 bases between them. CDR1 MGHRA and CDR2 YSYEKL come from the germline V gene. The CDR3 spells CASSQDELPLNEKLFF. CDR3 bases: TGCGCCAGCAGCCAAGATGAGCTTCCTCTTAATGAAAAACTGTTTTTT.

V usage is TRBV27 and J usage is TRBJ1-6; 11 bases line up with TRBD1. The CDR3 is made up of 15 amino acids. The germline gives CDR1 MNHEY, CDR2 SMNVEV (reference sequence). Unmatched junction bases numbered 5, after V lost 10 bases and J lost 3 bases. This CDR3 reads CANPGTGGYNSPLHF. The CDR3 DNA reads TGTGCCAACCCCGGGACAGGGGGCTATAATTCACCCCTCCACTTT.

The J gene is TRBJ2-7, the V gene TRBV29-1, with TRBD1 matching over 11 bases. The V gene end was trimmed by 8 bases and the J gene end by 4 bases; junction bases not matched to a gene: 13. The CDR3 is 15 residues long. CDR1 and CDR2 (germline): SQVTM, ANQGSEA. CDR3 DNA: TGCAGCCAAAGGGGACAGGGGGAAGTTATGTACGAGCAGTACTTC. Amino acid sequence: CSQRGQGEVMYEQYF.

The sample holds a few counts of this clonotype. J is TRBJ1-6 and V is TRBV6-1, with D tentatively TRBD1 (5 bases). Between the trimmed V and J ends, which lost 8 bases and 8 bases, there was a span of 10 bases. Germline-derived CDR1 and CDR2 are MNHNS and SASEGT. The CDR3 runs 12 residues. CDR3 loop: CASAWGDSPLHF. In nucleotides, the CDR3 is TGTGCCAGCGCCTGGGGGGATTCACCCCTCCACTTT.